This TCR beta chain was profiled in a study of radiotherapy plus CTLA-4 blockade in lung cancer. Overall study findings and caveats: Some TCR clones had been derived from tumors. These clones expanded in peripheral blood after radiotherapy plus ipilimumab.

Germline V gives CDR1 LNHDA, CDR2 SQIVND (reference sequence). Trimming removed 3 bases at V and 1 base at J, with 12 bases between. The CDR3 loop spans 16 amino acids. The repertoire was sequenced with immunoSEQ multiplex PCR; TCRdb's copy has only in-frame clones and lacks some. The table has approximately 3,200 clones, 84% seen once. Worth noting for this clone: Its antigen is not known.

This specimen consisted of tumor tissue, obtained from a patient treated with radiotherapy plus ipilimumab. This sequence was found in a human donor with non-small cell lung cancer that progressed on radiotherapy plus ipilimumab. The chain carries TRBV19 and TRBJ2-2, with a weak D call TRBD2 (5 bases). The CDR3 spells CASSIRRRGNTGELFF. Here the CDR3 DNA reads TGTGCCAGTAGTATTCGTCGACGGGGGAACACCGGGGAGCTGTTTTTT.